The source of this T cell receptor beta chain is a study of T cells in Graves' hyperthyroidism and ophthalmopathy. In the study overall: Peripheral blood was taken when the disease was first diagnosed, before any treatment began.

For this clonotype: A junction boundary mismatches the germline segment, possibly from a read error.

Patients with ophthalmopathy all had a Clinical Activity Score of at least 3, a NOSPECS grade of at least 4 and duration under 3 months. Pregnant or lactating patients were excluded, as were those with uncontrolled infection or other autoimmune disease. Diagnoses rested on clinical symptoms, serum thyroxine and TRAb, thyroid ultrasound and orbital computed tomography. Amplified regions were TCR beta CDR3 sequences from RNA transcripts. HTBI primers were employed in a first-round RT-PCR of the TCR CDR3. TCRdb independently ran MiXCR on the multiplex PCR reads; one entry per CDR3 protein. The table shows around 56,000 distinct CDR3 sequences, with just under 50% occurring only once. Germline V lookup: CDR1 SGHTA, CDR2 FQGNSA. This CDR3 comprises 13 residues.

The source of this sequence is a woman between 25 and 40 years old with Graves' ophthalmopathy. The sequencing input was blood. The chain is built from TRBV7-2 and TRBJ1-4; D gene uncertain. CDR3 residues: CVSSLGSAEKLFF. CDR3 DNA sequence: TGTGTCAGCAGCCTAGGATCTGCTGAAAAACTGTTTTTT.